Each of the 13 T cell receptor beta chains below was sequenced from the same sample in a study of cytomegalovirus exposure and HLA in healthy donors. PCR used 60 Vbeta primers and 13 Jbeta primers. The table came from immunoSEQ multiplex PCR; TCRdb's copy has only in-frame clones and leaves some out. The sample lists 190,000 or so clones; under 85% were seen once. The sequenced material came from PBMCs. The receptors here all came from a woman aged 45-65 years in good health and CMV-seropositive.

The J gene is TRBJ1-1, the V gene TRBV6-1, with D unresolved. From germline, CDR1 is MNHNS and CDR2 SASEGT. The CDR3 is 16 residues long. V was shortened by 0 bases and J by 2 bases, with 13 bases between the two germline ends. The CDR3, as DNA: TGTGCCAGCAGTGAAGCGAGGAATACCCCAAACACTGAAGCTTTCTTT. Translating gives CASSEARNTPNTEAFF.

In DNA, the CDR3 is TGTGCCATCTCCGGGACTAGTTCCTACAATGAGCAGTTCTTC. The encoded protein is CAISGTSSYNEQFF. The rearrangement links TRBV10-3 to TRBJ2-1; TRBD2 aligns across 8 bases. The CDR3 runs to 14 residues. The germline CDR1 and CDR2 sequences are ENHRY and SYGVKD. V was clipped by 8 bases and J by 1 base; unmatched bases: 4.

The chain combines TRBV21-1 with TRBJ2-2; the tabulated D call, TRBD1, remains unverified against the DNA. TRBV21-1 is marked as a pseudogene. There are 18 residues in the CDR3. The DNA for the CDR3 is TGTGCCAGCTACGCCCCGGGACAGGGGGCAATGCGAACCGGGGAGCTGTTTTTT. Its translation is CASYAPGQGAMRTGELFF.

The rearrangement joins TRBV7-2 to TRBJ2-1, with TRBD2 matching 8 bases. The V segment lost 5 bases and the J segment 8 bases; nucleotides outside the gene matches: 23. CDR1 is SGHTA and CDR2 is FQGNSA in the germline V gene. This CDR3 is 19 amino acids long. CDR3 amino acids: CASSPTGTPGGRRWDEQFF. Here the CDR3 DNA reads TGTGCCAGCAGCCCGACCGGCACTCCGGGGGGGCGACGGTGGGATGAGCAGTTCTTC. The full variable domain, completed using reference TRBV7-2 and TRBJ2-1, is GAGVSQSPSNKVTEKGKDVELRCDPISGHTALYWYRQSLGQGLEFLIYFQGNSAPDKSGLPSDRFSAERTGGSVSTLTIQRTQQEDSAVYLCASSPTGTPGGRRWDEQFFGPGTRLTVL.

The sample holds a few counts of this clone. The chain couples TRBV7-7 to TRBJ2-5; 11 positions agree with TRBD2. V lost 6 bases, J lost 2 bases, and 17 bases stayed unmatched. The CDR3 is 19 amino acids. The germline gives CDR1 SSHAT, CDR2 FNYEAQ (reference sequence). The DNA of the CDR3 is TGTGCCAGCAGTTACAGTAGCGGGGGGGCCGAGGGTGGTCAAGAGACCCAGTACTTC. Protein: CASSYSSGGAEGGQETQYF.

The chain is built from TRBV5-5 and TRBJ1-6; 7 bases fit TRBD1. The ends lost 3 bases at V and 6 bases at J; junction bases unmatched: 3. Germline V gene sequence: CDR1 SGHKS, CDR2 YYEKEE (reference sequence). The CDR3 is 14 amino acids. This CDR3 reads CASSWDRPNSPLHF. CDR3 nucleotides: TGTGCCAGCAGCTGGGACAGACCTAATTCACCCCTCCACTTT.

The V call is TRBV6-1, the J call TRBJ1-5, with 8 bases lining up with TRBD1. Germline assignment: CDR1 MNHNS and CDR2 SASEGT. CDR3 length: 13 residues. Germline trimming cut 5 bases from V and 9 bases from J; bases unmatched to any gene: 6. This chain's CDR3 is CASSYHGQGPQHF. The CDR3 bases are TGTGCCAGCAGTTATCACGGACAGGGGCCCCAGCATTTT.

This clone was picked up one time. The V call is TRBV4-1, the J call TRBJ1-5, with unresolved D. Germline values: CDR1 MGHRA, CDR2 YSYEKL. The CDR3 runs 15 residues. Trimming removed 5 bases at V and 0 bases at J, with 11 bases between. The CDR3 sequence is CASSSDGLSNQPQHF. The CDR3 DNA is TGCGCCAGCAGCTCGGACGGACTTAGCAATCAGCCCCAGCATTTT.

The gene calls are TRBV7-9 and TRBJ1-3; D might be TRBD1 (6 bases). Trimming removed 5 bases at V and 9 bases at J, with 20 bases between. The V gene's germline CDR1 is SEHNR and CDR2 FQNEAQ (reference sequence). This CDR3 comprises 15 residues. The CDR3 spells CASSDSIGPQGTIYF. The CDR3 DNA reads TGTGCCAGCAGCGATTCTATCGGGCCACAGGGCACCATATATTTT.

This rearrangement joins TRBV6-5 to TRBJ1-4, with no clear D. CDR3 size: 16 residues. CDR1 and CDR2 (germline): MNHEY, SVGAGI. V was clipped by 0 bases and J by 0 bases, with 8 bases between them. The CDR3 reads CASSYSNQATNEKLFF. CDR3 DNA: TGTGCCAGCAGTTACTCGAATCAGGCAACTAATGAAAAACTGTTTTTT.

This clone was observed once. This rearrangement joins TRBV5-1 to TRBJ2-3; D remains unclear. V gave up 0 bases and J gave up 3 bases, with 23 bases separating them. Germline V lookup: CDR1 SGHRS, CDR2 YFSETQ. The CDR3 is made up of 19 amino acids. The CDR3 spells CASSLAKNPQNPRTDTQYF. The CDR3 region has the DNA TGCGCCAGCAGCTTGGCCAAAAACCCTCAGAACCCGAGGACAGATACGCAGTATTTT.

The gene calls are TRBV7-8 and TRBJ1-1, with 11 positions matching TRBD1. The CDR3 consists of 16 residues. In germline, CDR1 is SGHVS, CDR2 FQNEAQ. V dropped 5 bases and J dropped 0; count of bases not matched to a gene: 5. CDR3 amino acids: CASSGQGANMNTEAFF. CDR3 nucleotide sequence: TGTGCCAGCAGCGGACAGGGGGCTAACATGAACACTGAAGCTTTCTTT.

The rearrangement links TRBV6-5 to TRBJ1-2; tentative D call: TRBD1 (6 bases). V was shortened by 6 bases and J by 0 bases, with 11 bases between the two germline ends. Per germline, CDR1 MNHEY and CDR2 SVGAGI. CDR3 length: 14 residues. The CDR3 nucleotides read TGTGCCAGCAGGCCGGACAGTGCTAACTATGGCTACACCTTC. This gives the protein CASRPDSANYGYTF.